The 3 T cell receptor beta chains in this list originate from one sample, sequenced in a study of T cells after yellow fever vaccination. TCRdb processed the 5' RACE reads anew with MiXCR; each CDR3 protein has one entry. The sample consists of hundreds of thousands of distinct CDR3 sequences, roughly 4.3% of them appearing once. Sample: PBMCs, taken 5 days after the yellow fever booster vaccination. The source is a man aged 18 to 35 who received the YFV17D yellow fever vaccine.

The chain links TRBV5-1 to TRBJ2-4; TRBD1 agrees at 9 bases. V lost 4 bases, J lost 2 bases, and 4 bases stayed unmatched. Germline V gives CDR1 SGHRS, CDR2 YFSETQ. The CDR3 runs to 15 residues. The CDR3 loop reads CASSPQGASKNIQYF. For the CDR3, the DNA is TGCGCCAGCAGCCCACAGGGGGCGTCCAAAAACATTCAGTACTTC.

The V and J genes are TRBV7-9 and TRBJ2-1; D is perhaps TRBD1 or TRBD2 (5 bases each). Trimming shortened V by 10 bases and J by 1 base, and 14 bases separated the two germline ends. CDR3 length: 14 amino acids. Germline CDR1 reads SEHNR; CDR2 reads FQNEAQ (reference sequence). The CDR3 sequence: CAILPRGSYNEQFF. The DNA of the CDR3 is TGTGCCATCCTACCGAGGGGTTCCTACAATGAGCAGTTCTTC.

The genes are TRBV4-2 and TRBJ2-3, with 9 bases fitting TRBD2. Germline trimming cut 1 base from V and 1 base from J; bases unmatched to any gene: 12. Germline CDR1 reads LGHNA; CDR2 reads YNFKEQ. The CDR3 is 19 residues long. Here the CDR3 DNA reads TGTGCCAGCAGCCAAGTAATATATTTCGAGCGGGGGGGCACAGATACGCAGTATTTT. This sequence encodes CASSQVIYFERGGTDTQYF.